A single sample gave rise to the 13 T cell receptor beta chains below, sequenced in a study of blood T cell repertoires in COVID-19. Generated by immunoSEQ multiplex PCR, the TCRdb table keeps only in-frame clones and is missing some. The repertoire holds about 240,000 clones, 85% to 90% seen once, with 6.2% in the top ten. Sequencing input: peripheral blood. The source of these receptors is a man aged 60-69 years with acute or convalescent COVID-19.

V and J are TRBV12-3 or TRBV12-4 and TRBJ2-1, with 7 bases matching TRBD2. V gave up 7 bases and J gave up 13 bases; unmatched junction bases: 13. The CDR3 extends over 13 amino acids. This CDR3 is CASTRDYLGVQFF. The CDR3 DNA follows: TGTGCCAGCACCAGGGACTACCTAGGGGTTCAGTTCTTC.

The rearrangement uses TRBV30 and TRBJ2-7, with 10 bases aligning to TRBD2. This CDR3 has 14 residues. Germline CDR1 GTSNPN, CDR2 SVGIG (reference sequence). V shed 3 bases and J 4 bases; nucleotides not matched to a gene: 6. CDR3 protein: CAWRELAGRYEQYF. CDR3 coding DNA: TGTGCCTGGAGGGAACTAGCGGGAAGGTACGAGCAGTACTTC. Drawing the rest from reference TRBV30 and TRBJ2-7, the complete variable domain is SQTIHQWPATLVQPVGSPLSLECTVEGTSNPNLYWYRQAAGRGLQLLFYSVGIGQISSEVPQNLSASRPQDRQFILSSKKLLLSDSGFYLCAWRELAGRYEQYFGPGTRLTVT.

The CDR3 protein is CASSPEGLNTEAFF. CDR3 DNA sequence: TGTGCCAGCTCACCGGAGGGCTTGAACACTGAAGCTTTCTTT. The chain employs TRBV18 and TRBJ1-1; D unclear. Germline CDR1 and CDR2: KGHSH and LQKENI. V was cut by 3 bases and J by 0 bases, with 8 bases left in between. The CDR3 totals 14 residues.

The chain has TRBV29-1 and TRBJ1-1; D gene unclear. The CDR3 contains 13 residues. The germline V gene encodes CDR1 SQVTM and CDR2 ANQGSEA. Trimming took 6 bases from V and 4 from J, leaving 15 bases between them. The CDR3, as DNA: TGCAGCGTCGGCTCAGCCCCGGGCACTGAAGCTTTCTTT. Translation: CSVGSAPGTEAFF.

The chain combines TRBV27 with TRBJ2-3; 11 bases match TRBD2. With 4 bases clipped from V and 4 bases from J, the junction kept 7 bases outside the gene matches. Germline V gives CDR1 MNHEY, CDR2 SMNVEV (reference sequence). The CDR3 loop spans 16 amino acids. CDR3 nucleotide sequence: TGTGCCAGCAGTTCTCTGACTAGCGGGATGCCAGATACGCAGTATTTT. The encoded protein is CASSSLTSGMPDTQYF.

This chain uses TRBV25-1 with TRBJ2-5, with D possibly being TRBD1 (6 bases). CDR1 and CDR2 from the germline V gene are MGHDK and SYGVNS. The CDR3 is made up of 15 amino acids. Trimming stripped 0 bases from V and 2 bases from J, with 10 bases between. The CDR3 DNA is TGTGCCAGCAGTGAATATTCCGGACAGCAAGAGACCCAGTACTTC. It is translated as CASSEYSGQQETQYF. Combining the CDR3 with reference TRBV25-1 and TRBJ2-5 gives the whole variable domain EADIYQTPRYLVIGTGKKITLECSQTMGHDKMYWYQQDPGMELHLIHYSYGVNSTEKGDLSSESTVSRIRTEHFPLTLESARPSHTSQYLCASSEYSGQQETQYFGPGTRLLVL.

The chain has TRBV6-6 and TRBJ2-1, with 10 bases fitting TRBD2. V dropped 5 bases and J dropped 1; count of bases not matched to a gene: 8. The CDR3 runs 17 residues. Germline CDR1 reads MNHNY; CDR2 reads SVGAGI (reference sequence). In nucleotides, the CDR3 is TGTGCCAGCAGTCGATTTCGGACTAGCGGTTCCTACAATGAGCAGTTCTTC. Its translation: CASSRFRTSGSYNEQFF.

The chain links TRBV5-5 to TRBJ2-2, with TRBD2 matching 8 bases. The CDR3 is 15 amino acids. V lost 5 bases, J lost 4 bases, and 7 bases stayed unmatched. The V gene's germline CDR1 is SGHKS and CDR2 YYEKEE (reference sequence). The CDR3: CASRLLAGPTGELFF. The CDR3 region has the DNA TGTGCCAGCAGACTCCTAGCGGGTCCCACCGGGGAGCTGTTTTTT.

The genes are TRBV4-3 and TRBJ2-7, with 10 bases identical to TRBD2. Germline CDR1 reads LGHNA; CDR2 reads YSLEER. The CDR3 totals 16 residues. The ends lost 0 bases at V and 6 bases at J; junction bases unmatched: 8. CDR3: CASSQEASGSTSEQYF. Written as DNA, the CDR3 is TGCGCCAGCAGCCAAGAGGCTAGCGGGAGTACTTCCGAGCAGTACTTC.

The rearrangement links TRBV10-3 to TRBJ2-7, with D possibly being TRBD1 (5 bases). The CDR3 is 15 amino acids. Germline V CDR1 and CDR2: ENHRY, SYGVKD. V was shortened by 4 bases and J by 0 bases, with 13 bases between the two germline ends. CDR3 sequence reads: CAISGTTANSYEQYF. Written as DNA, the CDR3 is TGTGCCATCAGTGGGACAACAGCGAACTCCTACGAGCAGTACTTC.

This sequence joins TRBV9 and TRBJ2-3, with 7 bases aligning to TRBD2. This CDR3 has 16 residues. The junction had 9 bases not matched to a gene; V was cut back by 0 bases and J by 5 bases. Germline V gives CDR1 SGDLS, CDR2 YYNGEE. CDR3 sequence (DNA): TGTGCCAGCAGCGTAGTGGAGGGAGGGCCTCGAGATACGCAGTATTTT. It encodes CASSVVEGGPRDTQYF. The entire variable domain, with the rest obtained from reference TRBV9 and TRBJ2-3, is as follows: DSGVTQTPKHLITATGQRVTLRCSPRSGDLSVYWYQQSLDQGLQFLIQYYNGEERAKGNILERFSAQQFPDLHSELNLSSLELGDSALYFCASSVVEGGPRDTQYFGPGTRLTVL.

This clone appeared a single time. V and J are TRBV7-2 and TRBJ2-7; TRBD2 is a possible D gene (6 bases). V lost 3 bases and J lost 7, with 13 bases in between. In germline, CDR1 is SGHTA, CDR2 FQGNSA. There are 13 residues in the CDR3. The CDR3 is CASSFLGGGEQYF. Here the CDR3 DNA reads TGTGCCAGCAGCTTTCTGGGGGGTGGTGAGCAGTACTTC.

J is TRBJ1-1 and V is TRBV3-1 (or the pseudogene TRBV3-2), with 9 bases lining up with TRBD1. The CDR3 spans 15 residues. The V gene end was trimmed by 8 bases and the J gene end by 3 bases; junction bases not matched to a gene: 10. Per the germline V gene, CDR1 is LGHDT and CDR2 is YNNKEL (reference sequence). CDR3 sequence (DNA): TGTGCCAGCGGGGCTGGGACAGGGAAGGACACTGAAGCTTTCTTT. Protein sequence: CASGAGTGKDTEAFF.